A single sample is the source of the 5 T cell receptor beta chains below, sequenced in a study of CXCR3-negative and CXCR3-positive naive CD8 T cells. Via 5' RACE with UMI labels, TRB cDNA libraries were prepared. Following a re-call of the 5' RACE reads, TCRdb has one entry per CDR3 protein and lacks DNA. The sample holds 100,000 to 150,000 distinct CDR3 sequences. Specimen: naive CXCR3- CD8+ T cells from blood. Indicated subset: CD45RO-CCR7+CD27+CD95- naive CD8+ T cells lacking CXCR3 (TNR3-). Receptors were obtained from a human donor in good health. Some clones in this sample may be carry-over from other donors' samples.

This chain links TRBV6-5 with TRBJ2-7; TCRdb outputs TRBD2, but without DNA this stays unchecked. The length of the CDR3 is 15 residues. Germline V gene lookup returns CDR1 MNHEY and CDR2 SVGAGI. CDR3 loop: CASRISGESPLEQYF.

The chain combines TRBV7-3 with TRBJ2-1. This CDR3 contains 15 residues. CDR1 and CDR2 from the germline V gene are SGHTA and FQGTGA. The CDR3 region is CASSLGRVPYNEQFF.

The V call is TRBV12-3 or TRBV12-4, the J call TRBJ2-3; with no DNA, the TCRdb D assignment of TRBD2 cannot be verified. This CDR3 has 16 amino acids. CDR3 protein: CASSFSSGGVTDTQYF.

The rearrangement uses TRBV29-1 and TRBJ2-7; TCRdb proposes TRBD1, but this gene call is untestable without DNA. This CDR3 region has 13 residues. In germline, CDR1 is SQVTM, CDR2 ANQGSEA. CDR3 region: CSVETRDKYEQYF.

CDR3 protein: CASSLARNTEAFF. The rearrangement links TRBV28 to TRBJ1-1. There are 13 residues in the CDR3. CDR1 and CDR2 (germline): MDHEN, SYDVKM.